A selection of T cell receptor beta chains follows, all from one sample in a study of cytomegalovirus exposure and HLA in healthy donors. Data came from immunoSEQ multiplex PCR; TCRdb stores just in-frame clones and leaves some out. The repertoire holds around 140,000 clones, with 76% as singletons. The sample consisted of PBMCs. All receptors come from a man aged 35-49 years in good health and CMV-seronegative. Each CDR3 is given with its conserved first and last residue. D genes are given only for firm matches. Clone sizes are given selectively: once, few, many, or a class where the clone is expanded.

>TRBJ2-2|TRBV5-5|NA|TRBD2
TGTGCCAGCAGCTTGGGACTAGCGAGTCTTTCGAGCACCGGGGAGCTGTTTTTT
CASSLGLASLSSTGELFF
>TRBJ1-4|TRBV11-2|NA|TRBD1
TGTGCCAGCAGCCCAGGGGGCTCGAGGGAAAAACTGTTTTTT
CASSPGGSREKLFF
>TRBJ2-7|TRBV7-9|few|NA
TGTGCCAGCAGCTTCGGAGGGCCAACCTACTACGAGCAGTACTTC
CASSFGGPTYYEQYF
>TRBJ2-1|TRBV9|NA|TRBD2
TGTGCCAGCAGCGTAGGGGGAGGGCACTACAATGAGCAGTTCTTC
CASSVGGGHYNEQFF
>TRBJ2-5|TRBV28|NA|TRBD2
TGTGCCAGCAGTTTATGCCCTAGCGGGGCTCAAGAGACCCAGTACTTC
CASSLCPSGAQETQYF
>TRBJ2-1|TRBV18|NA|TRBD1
TGTGCCAGCTCACCACGGGACAGGAACAATGAGCAGTTCTTC
CASSPRDRNNEQFF
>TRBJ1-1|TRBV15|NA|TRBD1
TGTGCCACCCAGGGGGTTAACACTGAAGCTTTCTTT
CATQGVNTEAFF
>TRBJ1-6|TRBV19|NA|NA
TGTGCCAGTAGTATAGAGATTGGGCTGGGTTCACCCCTCCACTTT
CASSIEIGLGSPLHF
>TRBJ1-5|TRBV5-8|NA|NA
TGTGCCAGCAGGCCCACAGGGTTGGGCAATCAGCCCCAGCATTTT
CASRPTGLGNQPQHF
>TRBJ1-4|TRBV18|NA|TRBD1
TGTGCCAGCTCACCGACAGGACAGGGCTACTCGAATGAAAAACTGTTTTTT
CASSPTGQGYSNEKLFF
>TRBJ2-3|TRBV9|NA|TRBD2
TGTGCCAGCAGCGTAGGACTAGCGGGGGGCCTCCGCACAGATACGCAGTATTTT
CASSVGLAGGLRTDTQYF
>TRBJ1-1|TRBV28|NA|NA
TGTGCCAGCAGCTACAGGGAGAACACTGAAGCTTTCTTT
CASSYRENTEAFF
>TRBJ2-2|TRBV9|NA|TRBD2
TGTGCCAGCAGCGTAGGGGCGGGGGGAATCACCGGGGAGCTGTTTTTT
CASSVGAGGITGELFF
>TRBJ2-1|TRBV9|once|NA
TGTGCCAGCAGCGTAGATGGTCAGGGGACCTACAATGAGCAGTTCTTC
CASSVDGQGTYNEQFF
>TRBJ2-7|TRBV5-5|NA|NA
TGTGCCAGCAGCGGAGACAGGTGGTACGAGCAGTACTTC
CASSGDRWYEQYF